The clone carrying this TCR beta chain has more than one count but fewer than ten. The data are from a study of regulatory T cells in long-lasting Graves disease. Time point specified: newly diagnosed GD, antithyroid drugs for less than 3 months. PBMC-derived RNA was used for the TCR library. V was pared by 0 bases and J by 5 bases, with 5 bases of the junction left unmatched. The germline CDR1 and CDR2 sequences are SGHTA and FQGNSA. The CDR3 is 15 residues long. Construction of the TCR beta libraries employed iRepertoire HTBI primers in conjunction with Arm-PCR of CDR3 regions. TCRdb fed the multiplex PCR reads into MiXCR, producing one record per CDR3 protein. The sample contains 350,000 to 450,000 distinct CDR3 sequences, over 15% of which appear only once. These data also formed part of another study, on T cells in Graves' hyperthyroidism and ophthalmopathy.

The genes are TRBV7-2 and TRBJ2-5; TRBD2 agrees at 8 bases. Source: peripheral blood mononuclear cells (PBMCs), taken at new diagnosis, from a patient treated with antithyroid drugs. The sequence was obtained from a man aged 35-49 years with Graves disease. The CDR3, as DNA: TGTGCCAGCAGCTTAGCGGGGAGCGGGAGTGAGACCCAGTACTTC. It is translated as CASSLAGSGSETQYF.